These T cell receptor beta chains were read from a single sample in a study of blood T cell repertoires in COVID-19. Only in-frame clones appear in the TCRdb table, and some are missing; sequencing was by immunoSEQ multiplex PCR. The sample carries 150,000 to 200,000 clones, about four fifths recorded once. Sequenced input: peripheral blood. Receptor source: a man in his sixties with acute or convalescent COVID-19. CDR3s include the opening cysteine and the closing phenylalanine or tryptophan. D genes are given only for firm matches. Size is stated for part of the rows, as once, few or many counts, or as a class when the clone is expanded.

clone_size,v_call,j_call,d_call,cdr3_aa,cdr3_nt
-,TRBV23-1,TRBJ1-6,-,CASSQSRQVLNSPLHF,TGCGCCAGCAGTCAATCTCGTCAGGTTCTGAATTCACCCCTCCACTTT
-,TRBV12-3/TRBV12-4,TRBJ2-3,-,CASVAGWADTQYF,TGTGCCAGCGTCGCGGGGTGGGCAGATACGCAGTATTTT
-,TRBV29-1,TRBJ2-1,TRBD2,CSAWTSGYYNEQFF,TGCAGCGCTTGGACTAGCGGTTACTACAATGAGCAGTTCTTC
few,TRBV7-2,TRBJ2-2,TRBD1,CASSLRGQGAGELFF,TGTGCCAGCAGCTTAAGGGGACAGGGGGCCGGGGAGCTGTTTTTT
-,TRBV5-6,TRBJ2-4,TRBD1,CASSLGGQGAKNIQYF,TGTGCCAGCAGCTTGGGCGGACAGGGGGCCAAAAACATTCAGTACTTC
-,TRBV15,TRBJ1-5,-,CATSREGGYQPQHF,TGTGCCACCAGCAGAGAGGGCGGGTATCAGCCCCAGCATTTT
-,TRBV2,TRBJ1-2,-,CASSEDSRYYGYTF,TGTGCCAGCAGTGAGGACAGCAGGTACTATGGCTACACCTTC
-,TRBV10-2,TRBJ2-1,-,CASGSGNEQFF,TGCGCCAGCGGCAGCGGGAATGAGCAGTTCTTC
-,TRBV15,TRBJ2-1,TRBD2,CATSRDSGALLPYNEQFF,TGTGCCACCAGCAGAGATAGCGGGGCGCTTCTACCCTACAATGAGCAGTTCTTC
-,TRBV19,TRBJ1-3,-,CASIFRDTLGNTIYF,TGTGCCAGTATTTTCCGGGACACTCTAGGAAACACCATATATTTT
-,TRBV10-2,TRBJ2-1,-,CATYHGGMSGEQFF,TGCGCCACTTACCATGGCGGGATGTCAGGGGAGCAGTTCTTC
-,TRBV7-9,TRBJ2-5,TRBD1,CASINRGPEETQYF,TGTGCCAGCATCAACAGGGGGCCGGAAGAGACCCAGTACTTC
-,TRBV2,TRBJ1-2,TRBD1,CASTRDRTNYGYTF,TGTGCCAGCACCAGGGACAGAACTAACTATGGCTACACCTTC
-,TRBV6-5,TRBJ2-7,TRBD2,CASSPSGSSYEQYF,TGTGCCAGCAGTCCTAGCGGGAGTTCCTACGAGCAGTACTTC
-,TRBV19,TRBJ2-5,TRBD1,CASSILGTGYQETQYF,TGTGCCAGTAGTATTCTGGGGACAGGGTACCAAGAGACCCAGTACTTC
-,TRBV6-2/TRBV6-3,TRBJ2-7,-,CASSFNRVSEQYF,TGTGCCAGCAGTTTCAACAGGGTGAGCGAGCAGTACTTC
-,TRBV2,TRBJ2-1,-,CASRAQGRYNEQFF,TGTGCCAGCAGGGCACAGGGACGATACAATGAGCAGTTCTTC
-,TRBV7-9,TRBJ2-3,-,CASSPKLYLADTQYF,TGTGCCAGCAGCCCAAAACTATACCTGGCAGATACGCAGTATTTT
-,TRBV5-1,TRBJ1-1,-,CASSPVGTEAFF,TGCGCCAGCAGCCCGGTTGGCACTGAAGCTTTCTTT
-,TRBV2,TRBJ1-1,-,CASSSGAGGQLLKAFF,TGTGCCAGCAGTTCTGGTGCGGGCGGACAGCTACTAAAAGCTTTCTTT
-,TRBV5-6,TRBJ2-5,TRBD1,CASSLRTGQETQYF,TGTGCCAGCAGCCTAAGGACAGGTCAAGAGACCCAGTACTTC
-,TRBV7-2,TRBJ1-2,-,CASSRQDYGYTF,TGTGCCAGCAGCCGACAGGACTATGGCTACACCTTC
once,TRBV2,TRBJ1-2,-,CASTINRATNYGYTF,TGTGCCAGCACCATTAACAGGGCTACTAACTATGGCTACACCTTC
-,TRBV4-3,TRBJ1-2,-,CASSQDLGGGYGYTF,TGCGCCAGCAGCCAAGATTTGGGAGGGGGATATGGCTACACCTTC
-,TRBV2,TRBJ1-4,-,CASSEAVRDLNEKLFF,TGTGCCAGCAGTGAAGCAGTGAGAGATCTTAATGAAAAACTGTTTTTT
-,TRBV29-1,TRBJ1-2,-,CSVALPEGFYGYTF,TGCAGCGTTGCGCTTCCTGAGGGATTTTATGGCTACACCTTC
-,TRBV3-1/TRBV3-2,TRBJ2-7,-,CASSQELKGPYEQYF,TGTGCCAGCAGCCAAGAGTTAAAGGGGCCCTACGAGCAGTACTTC
-,TRBV27,TRBJ2-1,-,CASSLRGPDNEQFF,TGTGCCAGCAGTTTGCGGGGGCCCGACAATGAGCAGTTCTTC
-,TRBV9,TRBJ1-6,TRBD1,CASSALGGTGISPLHF,TGTGCCAGCAGCGCCCTTGGTGGGACAGGGATTTCACCCCTCCACTTT
-,TRBV12-5,TRBJ2-7,TRBD1,CASGRSGQGAILEQYF,TGTGCTAGTGGTCGGAGTGGACAGGGGGCAATTCTCGAGCAGTACTTC
few,TRBV18,TRBJ1-2,-,CASSPSGNYGYTF,TGTGCCAGCTCACCATCAGGGAACTATGGCTACACCTTC
-,TRBV5-1,TRBJ2-3,-,CASSVGTTPTDTQYF,TGCGCCAGCAGCGTGGGGACAACCCCCACAGATACGCAGTATTTT